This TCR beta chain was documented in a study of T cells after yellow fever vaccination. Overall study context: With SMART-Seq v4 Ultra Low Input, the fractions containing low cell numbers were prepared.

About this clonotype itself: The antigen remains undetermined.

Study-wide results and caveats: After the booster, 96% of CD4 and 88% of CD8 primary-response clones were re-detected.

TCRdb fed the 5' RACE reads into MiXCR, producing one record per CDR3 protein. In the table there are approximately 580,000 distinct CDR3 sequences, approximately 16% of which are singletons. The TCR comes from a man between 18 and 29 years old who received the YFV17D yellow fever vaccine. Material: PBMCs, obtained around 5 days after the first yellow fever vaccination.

The DNA for the CDR3 is TGCGCCAGCAGCGTCGTCCCACTTTCTGGGGCCAACGTCCTGACTTTC. Translation: CASSVVPLSGANVLTF. The genes are TRBV5-1 and TRBJ2-6, with D unclear. The germline V gene encodes CDR1 SGHRS and CDR2 YFSETQ. The V gene lost 4 bases and the J gene lost 1 base, with 12 bases spanning the gap. CDR3 size: 16 residues.